This T cell receptor (beta chain) was sequenced in a study of blood T cells in healthy people across ages. Study-wide points: Shifts in expanded clonotypes may have been confounded by donor CMV status, which was unknown.

The CDR3 sequence is 15 residues long. Germline V gene sequence: CDR1 KGHDR, CDR2 SFDVKD. Worth noting for this clonotype: The antigen is unknown. One base away lies a much larger clone, so this may be a sequencing read error.

Using a J-beta primer mix together with a sample-barcoded 5' primer, a second PCR was run for roughly 6 to 12 cycles. TCRdb processed the 5' RACE reads anew with MiXCR; each CDR3 protein has one entry. The sample comprises roughly 700,000 distinct CDR3 sequences, 32% of which are singletons, and approximately 15% rests with the top ten. The sample providers were healthy Caucasian people from Russia, aged roughly 6 to 95. The TCR originated in a woman over 75 in good health. Sequenced material: blood. V and J are TRBV24-1 and TRBJ2-3; 10 nucleotides match TRBD1. In DNA form, the CDR3 reads TGTGCCGCCAGTGCGGGACAGGGGAGGGCAGATACGCAGTATTTT. This sequence encodes CAASAGQGRADTQYF.